This TCR beta chain was retrieved from a study of CD8+CD57+ T cells in acquired aplastic anemia. Looking at the study overall: When averaged, DNA from sorted CD4+ and CD8+ cells came to 3 to 4 ug. Healthy donors gave 11 million or so reads on average for CD4+ cells.

Study-wide results and limits: Controls and patients did not differ significantly in CD8+ Simpson's diversity. The number of CD8+ CDR3 sequences shared by patients and controls was fewer than 35.

The germline V and J ends were trimmed by 5 bases and 4 bases, with 12 bases remaining between them. The CDR3 extends over 15 amino acids. TCR beta VDJ and CDR3 profiles were obtained from a genomic DNA template. Each CDR3 protein gets one entry after TCRdb re-called the reads with MiXCR. The table shows 35,000 to 45,000 distinct CDR3 sequences, with roughly two thirds occurring only once. The count of this clonotype is one. Its target is unknown. The rearrangement uses TRBV12-3 or TRBV12-4 and TRBJ1-6; D is perhaps TRBD1 (5 bases). This receptor was taken from a human donor in good health, serving as a control. The sample comprised sorted CD4+, CD8+, or CD8+CD57+ T cells (not recorded which) from PBMCs. The chain's CDR3 is CASSTGTVYNSPLHF. DNA of the CDR3: TGTGCCAGCAGTACCGGGACTGTGTATAATTCACCCCTCCACTTT.